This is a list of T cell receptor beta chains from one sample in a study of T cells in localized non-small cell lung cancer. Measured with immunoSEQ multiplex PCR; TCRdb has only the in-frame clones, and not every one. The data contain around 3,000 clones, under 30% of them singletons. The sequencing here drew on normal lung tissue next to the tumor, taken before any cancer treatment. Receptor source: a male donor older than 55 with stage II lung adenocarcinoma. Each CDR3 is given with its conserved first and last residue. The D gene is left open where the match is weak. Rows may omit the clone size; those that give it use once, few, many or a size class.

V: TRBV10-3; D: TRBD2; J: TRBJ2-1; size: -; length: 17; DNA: TGTGCCATCAGTGAGTCGATGGCTAGCGGGGATCACAATGAGCAGTTCTTC; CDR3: CAISESMASGDHNEQFF
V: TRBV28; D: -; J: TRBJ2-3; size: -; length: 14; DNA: TGTGCCAGCAGGAAGGGGACCCCGGAAGATACGCAGTATTTT; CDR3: CASRKGTPEDTQYF
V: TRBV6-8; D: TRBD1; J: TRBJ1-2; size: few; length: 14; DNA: TGTGCCAGCAGTTGGGGACAGGGGGCACAGGGCTACACCTTC; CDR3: CASSWGQGAQGYTF
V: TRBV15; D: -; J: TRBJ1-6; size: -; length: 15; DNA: TGTGCCACCAGCAGGAGGGGTTCGGTGAATTCACCCCTCCACTTT; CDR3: CATSRRGSVNSPLHF
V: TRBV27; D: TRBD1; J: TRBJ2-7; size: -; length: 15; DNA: TGTGCCAGCAGCCCCCACAGGGGAAACTCCTACGAGCAGTACTTC; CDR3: CASSPHRGNSYEQYF
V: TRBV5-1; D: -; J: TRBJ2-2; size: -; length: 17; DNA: TGCGCCAGCAGCTTGAATGGAGCAGGGGTCAACACCGGGGAGCTGTTTTTT; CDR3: CASSLNGAGVNTGELFF
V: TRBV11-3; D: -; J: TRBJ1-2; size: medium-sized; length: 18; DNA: TGTGCCAGCAGCCCGGGCAGGACTGGAATATGGGATAACTATGGCTACACCTTC; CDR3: CASSPGRTGIWDNYGYTF
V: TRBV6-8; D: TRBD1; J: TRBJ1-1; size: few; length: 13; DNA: TGTGCCATCAGAGGACAGGGGAGCACTGAAGCTTTCTTT; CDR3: CAIRGQGSTEAFF
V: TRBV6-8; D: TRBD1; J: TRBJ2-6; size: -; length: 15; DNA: TGTGCCAGCAGTTCAGGGGGCGCCGGGGCCAACGTCCTGACTTTC; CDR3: CASSSGGAGANVLTF
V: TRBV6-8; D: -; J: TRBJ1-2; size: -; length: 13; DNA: TGTGCCGCCAGCTCCGGGCCGACGTTGGGCTACACCTTC; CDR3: CAASSGPTLGYTF
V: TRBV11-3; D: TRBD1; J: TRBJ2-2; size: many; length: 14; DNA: TGTGCCAGCAGGGACAGGGGGGACACCGGGGAGCTGTTTTTT; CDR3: CASRDRGDTGELFF
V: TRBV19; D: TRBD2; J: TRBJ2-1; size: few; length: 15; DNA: TGTGCCAGTAAATGGACTAGCGGGATAAGCAATGAGCAGTTCTTC; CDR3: CASKWTSGISNEQFF
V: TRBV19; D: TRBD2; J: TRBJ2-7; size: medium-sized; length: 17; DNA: TGTGCCAGTAGTGACACGTTCGGGGGGATTTGGCCCTACGAGCAGTACTTC; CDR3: CASSDTFGGIWPYEQYF
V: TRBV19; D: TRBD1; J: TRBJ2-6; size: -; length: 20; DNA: TGTGCCAGTGCCCCCGGAGGCGGGACAGGGGTTTCCTCTGGGGCCAACGTCCTGACTTTC; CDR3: CASAPGGGTGVSSGANVLTF
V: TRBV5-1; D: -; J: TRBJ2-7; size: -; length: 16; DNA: TGCGCCAGCAGCTTGGACGTTGGGCAGAACTCCTACGAGCAGTACTTC; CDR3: CASSLDVGQNSYEQYF
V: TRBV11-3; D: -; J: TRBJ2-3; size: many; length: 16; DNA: TGTGCCAGCAGCCAAGTGCAGGACTCTAGCACAGATACGCAGTATTTT; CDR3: CASSQVQDSSTDTQYF
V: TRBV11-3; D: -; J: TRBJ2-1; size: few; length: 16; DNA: TGTGCCAGCAGCTGGAGATGGGGCGGGAAGGGGAATGAGCAGTTCTTC; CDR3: CASSWRWGGKGNEQFF
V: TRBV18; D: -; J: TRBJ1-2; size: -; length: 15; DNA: TGTGCCAGCTCACCGACAGGAGATAATAACTATGGCTACACCTTC; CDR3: CASSPTGDNNYGYTF
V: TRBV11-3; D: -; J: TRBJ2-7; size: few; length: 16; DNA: TGTGCCAGCAGCTTAGGTGTGCCACAGAATACCTACGAGCAGTACTTC; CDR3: CASSLGVPQNTYEQYF
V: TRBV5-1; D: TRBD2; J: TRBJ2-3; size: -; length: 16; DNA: TGCGCCAGCAGGAGCGGGACTAGCGGAACCACAGATACGCAGTATTTT; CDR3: CASRSGTSGTTDTQYF
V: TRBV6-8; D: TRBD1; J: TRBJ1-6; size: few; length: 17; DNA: TGTGCCAGCAGCCCACAGGGGTCTTCACCTCTTAATTCACCCCTCCACTTT; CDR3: CASSPQGSSPLNSPLHF
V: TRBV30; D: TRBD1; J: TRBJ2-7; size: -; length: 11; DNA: TGTGCCTGGAGTACGGGGACAGGGCGTGTCTTC; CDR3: CAWSTGTGRVF
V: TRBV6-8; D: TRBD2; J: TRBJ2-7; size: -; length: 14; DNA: TGTGCCAGCACCCCGACTAGCGGGAACTACGAGCAGTACTTC; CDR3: CASTPTSGNYEQYF